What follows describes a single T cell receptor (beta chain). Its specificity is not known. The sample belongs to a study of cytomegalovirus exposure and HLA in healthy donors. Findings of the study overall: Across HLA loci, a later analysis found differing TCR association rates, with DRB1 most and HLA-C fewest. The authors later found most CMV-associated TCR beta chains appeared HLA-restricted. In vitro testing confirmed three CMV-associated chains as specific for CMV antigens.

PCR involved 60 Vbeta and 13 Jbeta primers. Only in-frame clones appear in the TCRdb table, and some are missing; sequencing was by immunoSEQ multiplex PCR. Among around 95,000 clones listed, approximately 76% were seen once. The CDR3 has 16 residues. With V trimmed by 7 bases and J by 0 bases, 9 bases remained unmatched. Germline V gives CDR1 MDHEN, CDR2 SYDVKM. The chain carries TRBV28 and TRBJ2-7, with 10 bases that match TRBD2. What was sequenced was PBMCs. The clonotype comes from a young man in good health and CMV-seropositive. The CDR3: CASKRLAGYDSYEQYF. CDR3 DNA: TGTGCCAGCAAACGACTAGCGGGCTATGACTCCTACGAGCAGTACTTC.